Listed below are T cell receptor beta chains from one sample, sequenced in a study of OX40 agonist ivuxolimab in advanced cancers. Sequencing used immunoSEQ multiplex PCR; TCRdb keeps in-frame clones, though not all of them. The profile shows tens of thousands of clones, 80% of them singletons. The sample here was CD4+ or CD8+ T cells sorted from blood, taken in a trial of the OX40 agonist ivuxolimab. The receptors stem from an adult with an advanced solid tumor such as melanoma, head and neck, liver or kidney cancer. Both conserved end residues are part of each CDR3. Fields, in order: D gene, J gene, V gene, clone size, CDR3 protein, CDR3 DNA. The D gene is left open where the match is weak. Size tells how often a clone was seen (once, few, many) or the class of an expanded clone, and some rows leave it out.

>.|TRBJ1-2|TRBV6-5|.
CASSYSLAPGDGYTF
TGTGCCAGCAGTTACTCTCTAGCCCCAGGGGATGGCTACACCTTC
>.|TRBJ1-2|TRBV15|once
CATSRDLSGSFNYGYTF
TGTGCCACCAGCAGAGATTTAAGCGGCAGCTTTAACTATGGCTACACCTTC
>TRBD1|TRBJ1-2|TRBV4-1|.
CASSQETGMGGYTF
TGCGCCAGCAGCCAAGAGACAGGGATGGGAGGCTACACCTTC
>.|TRBJ2-5|TRBV6-1|.
CASSEGVRAGQETQYF
TGTGCCAGCAGTGAAGGAGTCAGGGCTGGTCAAGAGACCCAGTACTTC
>.|TRBJ1-4|TRBV7-9|.
CASSLRVVGVEKLFF
TGTGCCAGCAGCTTAAGGGTAGTGGGAGTTGAAAAACTGTTTTTT
>.|TRBJ2-5|TRBV30|few
CAWSPSKGGETQYF
TGTGCCTGGTCCCCCTCGAAAGGGGGAGAGACCCAGTACTTC
>.|TRBJ1-1|TRBV21-1|once
CASSLIYRTGITEAFF
TGTGCCAGCAGCCTAATTTATCGGACGGGTATCACTGAAGCTTTCTTT
>.|TRBJ2-5|TRBV11-3|once
CASSLGGGQETQYF
TGTGCCAGCAGCTTAGGTGGGGGCCAAGAGACCCAGTACTTC
>.|TRBJ1-6|TRBV6-1|.
CASSEVGREALHF
TGTGCCAGCAGTGAAGTGGGCAGGGAGGCCCTCCACTTT
>.|TRBJ1-3|TRBV18|.
CASSPITQSSGNTIYF
TGTGCCAGCTCACCAATCACACAAAGCTCTGGAAACACCATATATTTT
>.|TRBJ1-6|TRBV5-6|.
CASSLTVSNSPLHF
TGTGCCAGCAGCTTGACAGTTAGTAATTCACCCCTCCACTTT
>.|TRBJ2-7|TRBV5-1|.
CASSPSGQAYEQYF
TGCGCCAGCAGCCCTTCCGGGCAAGCCTACGAGCAGTACTTC
>.|TRBJ1-1|TRBV14|.
CASTFIKNTEAFF
TGTGCCAGCACCTTCATTAAGAACACTGAAGCTTTCTTT
>TRBD2|TRBJ2-5|TRBV7-3|.
CASNHRSLRGAVETQYF
TGTGCCAGCAATCATAGGAGTTTGCGGGGGGCCGTGGAGACCCAGTACTTC
>TRBD1|TRBJ1-1|TRBV6-1|.
CASSGQGAWAFF
TGTGCCAGCAGTGGGCAGGGGGCGTGGGCTTTCTTT
>.|TRBJ1-4|TRBV7-9|.
CASSPTTGHKLFF
TGTGCCAGCAGCCCGACTACGGGGCATAAACTGTTTTTT
>TRBD1|TRBJ2-7|TRBV15|.
CATSRPDREEQYF
TGTGCCACCAGCAGACCCGACAGGGAGGAGCAGTACTTC